Included here is one T cell receptor beta chain sequence, with context. People who had autoimmune disease history or systemic immunosuppression were excluded. The CDR3 consists of 15 residues. Germline V CDR1 and CDR2: SGHTS, YDEGEE. Trimming cost V 1 base and J 3 bases, with 11 bases left between them. Generated by immunoSEQ multiplex PCR, the TCRdb table keeps only in-frame clones and is missing some. The sample includes under 85,000 clones, approximately 90% of them seen just once. The sample is drawn from a study of OX40 agonist ivuxolimab in advanced cancers. Study context: Under the entry rules, prior anti-PD-1, anti-PD-L1 or anti-CTLA-4 therapy was allowed, and roughly 39% had some.

This sequence joins TRBV5-8 and TRBJ1-5; tentative D call: TRBD1 (5 bases). The TCR was taken from an adult with an advanced solid tumor such as melanoma, head and neck, liver or kidney cancer. Sequencing was performed on CD4+ or CD8+ T cells sorted from blood, taken in a trial of the OX40 agonist ivuxolimab. CDR3: CASSLLRGFNQPQHF. CDR3 nucleotide sequence: TGTGCCAGCAGCTTGTTGAGGGGCTTCAATCAGCCCCAGCATTTT.